The 29 T cell receptor beta chains in this list originate from one sample, sequenced in a study of blood T cell repertoires in COVID-19. The method was immunoSEQ multiplex PCR; TCRdb's version includes in-frame clones alone and lacks a portion of them. The sample carries 250,000 to 400,000 clones, 70% to 90% recorded once. Source material: peripheral blood. The receptors were sampled from a woman aged 30 to 39 with COVID-19, enrolled during active disease.

The chain is built from TRBV7-2 and TRBJ1-2; no clear D. The V gene lost 4 bases and the J gene lost 4 bases, with 10 bases spanning the gap. This CDR3 is 13 amino acids long. Germline V gene data show CDR1 as SGHTA and CDR2 as FQGNSA. The CDR3 DNA reads TGTGCCAGCAGCTCCCACGGCGGCTATGGCTACACCTTC. This translates into CASSSHGGYGYTF.

The chain recombines TRBV5-8 with TRBJ2-7; the match to TRBD2 covers 8 bases. This CDR3 is 14 amino acids long. J was trimmed by 6 bases and V by 2 bases; bases with no gene match: 7. Germline V gives CDR1 SGHTS, CDR2 YDEGEE. Here the CDR3 DNA reads TGTGCCAGCAGCTTTGCAGCGGGGGTTCGCGAGCAGTACTTC. Its translation: CASSFAAGVREQYF. The full variable domain, completed using reference TRBV5-8 and TRBJ2-7, is EAGVTQSPTHLIKTRGQQATLRCSPISGHTSVYWYQQALGLGLQFLLWYDEGEERNRGNFPPRFSGRQFPNYSSELNVNALELEDSALYLCASSFAAGVREQYFGPGTRLTVT.

V usage is TRBV4-2 and J usage is TRBJ2-3; D is possibly TRBD1 (6 bases). Trimming took off 1 base at V and 5 bases at J, with 25 bases between the two ends. Germline V gene sequence: CDR1 LGHNA, CDR2 YNFKEQ. CDR3 length: 19 residues. The CDR3 bases are TGTGCCAGCAGCCAAGGGCACCGGCCAGGGGACGGGGCCGGAGATACGCAGTATTTT. This sequence encodes CASSQGHRPGDGAGDTQYF.

Only a few counts were recorded for this clone. This chain links TRBV2 with TRBJ1-4, with D tentatively TRBD1 (5 bases). The V end was cut by 10 bases, the J end by 2 bases, with 11 bases between. The CDR3 has 13 amino acids. Looked up from germline, CDR1 is SNHLY and CDR2 is FYNNEI. This CDR3 reads CAISTGTNEKLFF. For the CDR3, the DNA is TGTGCCATCAGCACAGGTACTAATGAAAAACTGTTTTTT.

This clone has just one count. The rearrangement links TRBV11-3 to TRBJ2-3, with no clear D. With 4 bases removed from V and 8 bases from J, the gap between germline ends came to 10 bases. The CDR3 runs to 12 residues. Looked up from germline, CDR1 is SGHNT and CDR2 is YENEEA. The CDR3 region has the DNA TGTGCCAGCAGCTACCAAATCGGTACGCAGTATTTT. This translates into CASSYQIGTQYF.

This sequence joins TRBV5-1 and TRBJ2-3; 10 bases line up with TRBD2. The germline V gene has CDR1 SGHRS and CDR2 YFSETQ. The CDR3 spans 18 residues. J lost 0 bases, V lost 0 bases, and 7 bases had no gene match. CDR3 loop: CASSLVLAGDTSTDTQYF. CDR3 sequence (DNA): TGCGCCAGCAGCTTGGTGCTAGCGGGGGATACTAGCACAGATACGCAGTATTTT.

V and J are TRBV24-1 and TRBJ1-6; TRBD1 is a possible D gene (5 bases). Trimming took 6 bases from V and 7 from J, leaving 15 bases between them. CDR1 KGHDR and CDR2 SFDVKD come from the germline V gene. The CDR3 has 15 residues. CDR3 sequence reads: CATSNGAIPNSPLHF. CDR3 coding DNA: TGTGCCACCAGTAATGGGGCTATCCCCAATTCACCCCTCCACTTT.

The rearrangement joins TRBV7-8 to TRBJ1-4; 7 bases map to TRBD1. This CDR3 has 15 amino acids. Germline assignment: CDR1 SGHVS and CDR2 FQNEAQ. V was clipped by 5 bases and J by 7 bases; unmatched bases: 10. CDR3 sequence reads: CASSLQQGFGEKLFF. Written as DNA, the CDR3 is TGTGCCAGCAGCCTGCAACAGGGGTTCGGTGAAAAACTGTTTTTT.

The rearrangement links TRBV6-5 to TRBJ2-3, with TRBD2 matching 7 bases. CDR3 length equals 14 residues. The V gene end was trimmed by 10 bases and the J gene end by 0 bases; junction bases not matched to a gene: 7. CDR1 is MNHEY and CDR2 is SVGAGI in the germline V gene. CDR3 in amino acids: CATKLATSTDTQYF. As DNA, the CDR3 is TGTGCCACCAAACTAGCGACTAGCACAGATACGCAGTATTTT.

This sequence joins TRBV28 and TRBJ2-7; D is unclear. The CDR3 is made up of 13 amino acids. The V gene lost 3 bases and the J gene lost 4 bases, with 10 bases spanning the gap. Per the germline V gene, CDR1 is MDHEN and CDR2 is SYDVKM. CDR3 loop: CASSFGSRYEQYV. The CDR3, as DNA: TGTGCCAGCAGTTTTGGTTCTCGGTACGAGCAGTACGTC.

The rearrangement links TRBV2 to TRBJ2-5; TRBD1 might be the D (5 bases). Germline V CDR1 and CDR2: SNHLY, FYNNEI. The ends were cut back, 6 bases at V and 5 bases at J, with 16 bases in the middle. This CDR3 has 14 amino acids. The CDR3 nucleotides are TGTGCCAGCAGATTAGCCCAGGGTGGGGAGACCCAGTACTTC. Protein: CASRLAQGGETQYF.

This rearrangement joins TRBV9 to TRBJ2-1, with 9 bases that match TRBD2. Germline CDR1 SGDLS, CDR2 YYNGEE. The CDR3 runs 16 residues. After removal of 3 bases from V and 1 base from J, the junction contained 5 bases not matched to a gene. CDR3 coding DNA: TGTGCCAGCAGCGCCTTCCTAGCGGGGTCCTACAATGAGCAGTTCTTC. Protein sequence: CASSAFLAGSYNEQFF.

J is TRBJ2-7 and V is TRBV2; D perhaps matches TRBD2 (5 bases). Germline CDR1 reads SNHLY; CDR2 reads FYNNEI. This CDR3 is built from 14 residues. Trimming took 6 bases from V and 1 from J, leaving 13 bases between them. The CDR3 loop is CASSPVRGSYEQYF. CDR3 nucleotide sequence: TGTGCCAGCAGCCCCGTTCGGGGATCCTACGAGCAGTACTTC. Full variable domain (missing parts from reference TRBV2 and TRBJ2-7): EPEVTQTPSHQVTQMGQEVILRCVPISNHLYFYWYRQILGQKVEFLVSFYNNEISEKSEIFDDQFSVERPDGSNFTLKIRSTKLEDSAMYFCASSPVRGSYEQYFGPGTRLTVT.

This clone was picked up a small number of times. The gene calls are TRBV6-5 and TRBJ1-1, with a tentative D call TRBD1 (6 bases). From germline, CDR1 is MNHEY and CDR2 SVGAGI. V was shortened by 2 bases and J by 2 bases, with 9 bases between the two germline ends. The CDR3 spans 14 residues. The CDR3 coding sequence is TGTGCCAGCAGTTACCGAGGGGGAAACACTGAAGCTTTCTTT. Translation: CASSYRGGNTEAFF.

The chain combines TRBV5-4 with TRBJ1-2; TRBD1 aligns across 9 bases. There are 15 residues in the CDR3. Looked up from germline, CDR1 is SGHNT and CDR2 is YYREEE (reference sequence). V shed 1 base and J 5 bases; nucleotides not matched to a gene: 6. The CDR3 protein is CASSLSRGTGYGYTF. The CDR3 DNA reads as TGTGCCAGCAGCTTGAGTCGTGGGACAGGGTATGGCTACACCTTC.

This clone has only one observation. This chain connects TRBV7-2 to TRBJ1-2; D is uncertain. The germline gives CDR1 SGHTA, CDR2 FQGNSA. The CDR3 extends over 13 amino acids. The V end was cut by 6 bases, the J end by 4 bases, with 12 bases between. CDR3 DNA sequence: TGTGCCAGCAGATCAGCGGCCGCCTATGGCTACACCTTC. This gives the protein CASRSAAAYGYTF.

This chain joins TRBV7-6 and TRBJ2-1; 8 bases are shared with TRBD1. Germline V gene sequence: CDR1 SGHVS, CDR2 FNYEAQ. Trimming cost V 5 bases and J 4 bases; bases outside gene matches: 7. The CDR3 contains 15 residues. DNA of the CDR3: TGTGCCAGCAGCCCGGACAGGGATGAGTACAATGAGCAGTTCTTC. Amino acid sequence: CASSPDRDEYNEQFF.

The chain combines TRBV2 with TRBJ1-5, with D hard to call. Trimming cost V 7 bases and J 7 bases, with 14 bases left between them. Germline assignment: CDR1 SNHLY and CDR2 FYNNEI. The CDR3 is made up of 13 amino acids. CDR3 nucleotides: TGTGCCAGCAATAGCTGGGCGGGGCAGCCCCAGCATTTT. This sequence encodes CASNSWAGQPQHF.

The chain couples TRBV5-1 to TRBJ2-3, with TRBD1 matching over 8 bases. This CDR3 is 17 amino acids long. V dropped 1 base and J dropped 1; count of bases not matched to a gene: 8. Germline V CDR1 and CDR2: SGHRS, YFSETQ. Here the CDR3 DNA reads TGCGCCAGCAGCTTGCGGCCCGGACAGGGCGGCACAGATACGCAGTATTTT. This translates into CASSLRPGQGGTDTQYF. The variable domain in full, with the rest retrieved from reference TRBV5-1 and TRBJ2-3, is KAGVTQTPRYLIKTRGQQVTLSCSPISGHRSVSWYQQTPGQGLQFLFEYFSETQRNKGNFPGRFSGRQFSNSRSEMNVSTLELGDSALYLCASSLRPGQGGTDTQYFGPGTRLTVL.

The chain links TRBV14 to TRBJ2-3; D is ambiguous. V was cut by 0 bases and J by 4 bases, with 11 bases left in between. The CDR3 spans 15 residues. Per germline, CDR1 SGHDN and CDR2 FVKESK. CDR3 coding DNA: TGTGCCAGCAGCCAAGACAGGTTTTCCTCAGATACGCAGTATTTT. It translates to CASSQDRFSSDTQYF.

Worth noting for this clone: Other DNA sequences in the same sample also yield this CDR3. The J gene is TRBJ1-2, the V gene TRBV7-2, with TRBD1 identical over 7 bases. Germline assignment: CDR1 SGHTA and CDR2 FQGNSA. Trimming cost V 2 bases and J 5 bases; bases outside gene matches: 2. This CDR3 is 13 amino acids long. The CDR3 loop reads CASSLNRGYGYTF. The CDR3 coding sequence is TGTGCCAGCAGCTTAAACAGGGGATATGGCTACACCTTC. Full variable domain (rest looked up from reference TRBV7-2 and TRBJ1-2): GAGVSQSPSNKVTEKGKDVELRCDPISGHTALYWYRQSLGQGLEFLIYFQGNSAPDKSGLPSDRFSAERTGGSVSTLTIQRTQQEDSAVYLCASSLNRGYGYTFGSGTRLTVV.

The rearrangement joins TRBV6-5 to TRBJ2-3; D not certain. V lost 7 bases to trimming and J lost 5 bases, with 7 bases between them. CDR1 and CDR2 from the germline V gene are MNHEY and SVGAGI. The CDR3 has 11 residues. CDR3 nucleotide sequence: TGTGCCAGCACTCACAGAGATACGCAGTATTTT. It translates to CASTHRDTQYF.

Concerning this clone itself: The same CDR3 also results from other DNA sequences found in this sample. V usage is TRBV5-1 and J usage is TRBJ1-1, with D hard to call. This CDR3 contains 14 residues. The V end lost 3 bases, the J end lost 1 base, and 10 bases lay between the germline ends. Germline V gives CDR1 SGHRS, CDR2 YFSETQ. The CDR3 loop is CASSSGAGNTEAFF. In DNA, the CDR3 is TGCGCCAGCAGCTCGGGAGCGGGGAACACTGAAGCTTTCTTT.

The rearrangement joins TRBV5-4 to TRBJ1-6; TRBD1 matches 8 bases. The CDR3 has 15 residues. V lost 3 bases to trimming and J lost 7 bases; unmatched junction nucleotides: 6. The germline V gene has CDR1 SGHNT and CDR2 YYREEE (reference sequence). For the CDR3, the DNA is TGTGCCAGCAGCTCCCGGACAGGGAGCAATTCACCCCTCCACTTT. Its protein is CASSSRTGSNSPLHF. Supplemented by reference TRBV5-4 and TRBJ1-6, the full variable domain reads ETGVTQSPTHLIKTRGQQVTLRCSSQSGHNTVSWYQQALGQGPQFIFQYYREEENGRGNFPPRFSGLQFPNYSSELNVNALELDDSALYLCASSSRTGSNSPLHFGNGTRLTVT.

The chain links TRBV19 to TRBJ1-5; TRBD1 aligns across 8 bases. This CDR3 spans 15 amino acids. Germline CDR1 LNHDA, CDR2 SQIVND (reference sequence). The V and J ends lost 6 bases and 4 bases, in that order; junction bases with no gene match: 8. The CDR3 DNA follows: TGTGCCAGTAGGTTCGACAGGGGTCTAAATCAGCCCCAGCATTTT. Protein product: CASRFDRGLNQPQHF. Full variable domain (remainder filled in from reference TRBV19 and TRBJ1-5): DGGITQSPKYLFRKEGQNVTLSCEQNLNHDAMYWYRQDPGQGLRLIYYSQIVNDFQKGDIAEGYSVSREKKESFPLTVTSAQKNPTAFYLCASRFDRGLNQPQHFGDGTRLSIL.

The CDR3 DNA is TGTGCCAGCAGCGTAGGGCGGACAACTAATTCACCCCTCCACTTT. Its translation is CASSVGRTTNSPLHF. The chain is built from TRBV9 and TRBJ1-6; D possibly corresponds to TRBD1 (5 bases). The ends were cut back, 0 bases at V and 6 bases at J, with 10 bases in the middle. Germline CDR1 and CDR2: SGDLS and YYNGEE. The CDR3 is 15 residues long.

The V and J genes are TRBV28 and TRBJ2-2; TRBD2 is a possible D gene (5 bases). The CDR3 consists of 15 residues. Trimming shortened V by 8 bases and J by 1 base, and 14 bases separated the two germline ends. Germline CDR1 and CDR2: MDHEN and SYDVKM. CDR3 DNA sequence: TGTGCCAGCCGTGCAGCCCGGGGGAACACCGGGGAGCTGTTTTTT. Its translation is CASRAARGNTGELFF.

The chain carries TRBV5-5 and TRBJ1-1; perhaps TRBD1 as D (5 bases). Germline V gene lookup returns CDR1 SGHKS and CDR2 YYEKEE (reference sequence). Trimming took off 5 bases at V and 11 bases at J, with 22 bases between the two ends. CDR3 length equals 14 residues. CDR3 DNA: TGTGCCAGCAGTATAATCGAGGGACTAAACCTTGCTTTCTTT. This gives the protein CASSIIEGLNLAFF. Based on the CDR3 plus reference TRBV5-5 and TRBJ1-1, the full variable domain is DAGVTQSPTHLIKTRGQQVTLRCSPISGHKSVSWYQQVLGQGPQFIFQYYEKEERGRGNFPDRFSARQFPNYSSELNVNALLLGDSALYLCASSIIEGLNLAFFGQGTRLTVV.

This chain connects TRBV29-1 to TRBJ1-2, with D uncertain. Trimming took off 8 bases at V and 4 bases at J, with 14 bases between the two ends. The CDR3 is 12 residues long. CDR1 is SQVTM, CDR2 ANQGSEA, per germline. The CDR3 here is CSHTTGSYGYTF. In nucleotides, the CDR3 is TGCAGCCATACGACGGGAAGCTATGGCTACACCTTC.